This entry describes one TCR beta chain. Trimming took 3 bases from V and 2 from J; bases not matched to a gene: 8. CDR3 length equals 18 residues. Germline V gene sequence: CDR1 DFQATT, CDR2 SNEGSKA (reference sequence). This record comes from a study of blood T cell repertoires in COVID-19. Study at large: The United States, Italy and Spain were the sources of the acute and convalescent COVID-19 samples. From T cells, B-cell-depleted T cells, or PBMCs came the material, which was cDNA or gDNA.

Original processing methods: It was from reference gene primer amplification that nucleated cell counts were estimated. Sequencing was performed with immunoSEQ multiplex PCR; in TCRdb, only in-frame clones are kept and a portion is missing. That table is the source of V, J and clone size, and D and trimming were worked out from the DNA. The data hold some 70,000 clones, with over 70% observed a single time. This clonotype originated in a man aged 55 to 70 with acute or convalescent COVID-19. The J gene is TRBJ2-3, the V gene TRBV20-1, with 16 bases aligning to TRBD2. What was sequenced was peripheral blood. CDR3 sequence reads: CSASPGTSGRVYTDTQYF. As DNA, the CDR3 is TGCAGTGCTAGTCCCGGGACTAGCGGGAGGGTATACACAGATACGCAGTATTTT.